One sample yielded the 18 T cell receptor beta chains listed below, sequenced in a study of blood T cells in healthy people across ages. Next came a second PCR, run for about 7 to 12 cycles, which used a sample-barcoded 5' primer along with a J-beta primer mix. TCRdb re-called the 5' RACE reads through MiXCR, storing one row per CDR3 protein. This table has some 1,800,000 distinct CDR3 sequences, 30% to 40% appearing once. The sequencing sample was made of blood. These TCRs come from a human donor in good health.

This clonotype was seen only a few times. V is TRBV5-1 and J is TRBJ2-5; no clear D gene. This CDR3 is built from 14 residues. With 4 bases removed from V and 5 bases from J, the gap between germline ends came to 15 bases. Germline assignment: CDR1 SGHRS and CDR2 YFSETQ. CDR3 DNA sequence: TGCGCCAGCAGCGCCGGTTTCGTTGTCGAGACCCAGTACTTC. This gives the protein CASSAGFVVETQYF. Supplemented by reference TRBV5-1 and TRBJ2-5, the full variable domain reads KAGVTQTPRYLIKTRGQQVTLSCSPISGHRSVSWYQQTPGQGLQFLFEYFSETQRNKGNFPGRFSGRQFSNSRSEMNVSTLELGDSALYLCASSAGFVVETQYFGPGTRLLVL.

J is TRBJ2-3 and V is TRBV27; D is possibly TRBD1 or TRBD2 (5 bases each). V lost 2 bases to trimming and J lost 2 bases, with 11 bases between them. Germline loops: CDR1 MNHEY, CDR2 SMNVEV (reference sequence). The CDR3 runs to 15 residues. In DNA, the CDR3 is TGTGCCAGCAGTTTAGTGGCAGGGACCACAGATACGCAGTATTTT. Translated: CASSLVAGTTDTQYF.

This rearrangement joins TRBV28 to TRBJ1-2; D not resolved. V lost 1 base and J 4 bases, leaving 7 bases between the germline ends. Germline CDR1 and CDR2: MDHEN and SYDVKM. The CDR3 spans 13 residues. CDR3 sequence: CASSLYGSYGYTF. In DNA, the CDR3 is TGTGCCAGCAGTTTATATGGGTCCTATGGCTACACCTTC.

The chain is built from TRBV20-1 and TRBJ2-2; D unresolved. Germline-derived CDR1 and CDR2 are DFQATT and SNEGSKA (reference sequence). The V and J ends lost 0 bases and 5 bases respectively, with 7 bases between them. This CDR3 region has 13 residues. This chain's CDR3 is CSARDGTTGELFF. The DNA for the CDR3 is TGCAGTGCTAGAGATGGCACAACCGGGGAGCTGTTTTTT.

There are a few counts of this clonotype. The V call is TRBV6-6, the J call TRBJ2-2, with TRBD2 identical over 8 bases. Germline lookup yields CDR1 MNHNY and CDR2 SVGAGI (reference sequence). The CDR3 totals 15 residues. V trimming: 6 bases; J trimming: 1 base; junction bases outside the gene matches: 4. CDR3 in DNA: TGTGCCAGCAGCCCCCGGGGGGGGAACACCGGGGAGCTGTTTTTT. It codes for CASSPRGGNTGELFF.

This clonotype has ten or more counts. The chain employs TRBV29-1 and TRBJ2-3; D unresolved. The CDR3 runs to 11 residues. Germline V gives CDR1 SQVTM, CDR2 ANQGSEA. Trimming stripped 3 bases from V and 3 bases from J, with 4 bases between. Written as DNA, the CDR3 is TGCAGCGTTGAGCTTACAGATACGCAGTATTTT. Translated, it gives CSVELTDTQYF.

V gene TRBV5-1 combines with J gene TRBJ2-2; D might be TRBD1 (5 bases). CDR1 and CDR2 (germline): SGHRS, YFSETQ. Trimming pared 9 bases from V and 0 bases from J, leaving 15 bases between. CDR3 size: 15 residues. The CDR3 DNA sequence: TGCGCCACCCATTGGGGCACCTCGAACACCGGGGAGCTGTTTTTT. Protein sequence: CATHWGTSNTGELFF.

The V gene is TRBV12-3 or TRBV12-4, the J gene TRBJ2-1; TRBD2 might be the D (6 bases). Trimming cost V 6 bases and J 0 bases, with 18 bases left between them. This CDR3 comprises 17 residues. CDR3 DNA: TGTGCCAGCAGCCAGATGGGGGGAACCTACTCCTACAATGAGCAGTTCTTC. Protein sequence: CASSQMGGTYSYNEQFF.

This clonotype was found a few times. The chain links TRBV11-2 to TRBJ1-1, with D unclear. CDR1 is SGHAT and CDR2 is FQNNGV in the germline V gene. Trimming stripped 2 bases from V and 0 bases from J, with 16 bases between. This CDR3 is built from 17 residues. The CDR3 DNA follows: TGTGCCAGCAGCTTACGGTCAGTTAGGGCTCTGAACACTGAAGCTTTCTTT. Translated: CASSLRSVRALNTEAFF.

This clonotype occurred a few times. The chain employs TRBV7-9 and TRBJ1-2; D might be TRBD1 (5 bases). The germline CDR1 and CDR2 sequences are SEHNR and FQNEAQ (reference sequence). Trimming pared 5 bases from V and 4 bases from J, leaving 14 bases between. This CDR3 has 14 amino acids. The CDR3 bases are TGTGCCAGCAGCCCGCATGGGACGGGCTATGGCTACACCTTC. Translated, it gives CASSPHGTGYGYTF.

V gene TRBV7-2 combines with J gene TRBJ2-2, with D possibly TRBD2 on 6 matching bases. Germline loops: CDR1 SGHTA, CDR2 FQGNSA. The length of the CDR3 is 14 residues. With 5 bases removed from V and 8 bases from J, the gap between germline ends came to 15 bases. CDR3 nucleotide sequence: TGTGCCAGCAGCCTAGGGTCTAGCGCTGGGGAGCTGTTTTTT. Protein sequence: CASSLGSSAGELFF.

In its sample, this clonotype was seen a few times. The rearrangement joins TRBV5-4 to TRBJ1-6, with TRBD1 as a possible D gene (5 bases). CDR3 size: 17 residues. Germline V gene data show CDR1 as SGHNT and CDR2 as YYREEE (reference sequence). Trimming pared 2 bases from V and 3 bases from J, leaving 15 bases between. CDR3 sequence: CASSFEGSTYYNSPLHF. The CDR3 nucleotides are TGTGCCAGCAGCTTCGAGGGGTCTACGTACTATAATTCACCCCTCCACTTT.

In the case of this clonotype: The junction departs from germline at one end; a sequencing error may be responsible. The chain uses TRBV7-9 and TRBJ2-2; D might be TRBD1 (5 bases). Germline CDR1 is SEHNR and CDR2 is FQNEAQ (reference sequence). This CDR3 has 17 residues. This CDR3 is CASSLSGQGPDTGELFF. CDR3 DNA: TGTGCCAGCAGCTTAAGTGGGCAGGGTCCAGACACCGGAGAGCTGTTTTTT.

This clonotype was seen repeatedly, ten times or more. This chain connects TRBV15 to TRBJ2-7; D not certain. With 0 bases removed from V and 0 bases from J, the gap between germline ends came to 6 bases. CDR3 size: 14 residues. Germline V lookup: CDR1 LNHNV, CDR2 YYDKDF (reference sequence). CDR3 in DNA: TGTGCCACCAGCAGAGATTTTAGCTCCTACGAGCAGTACTTC. Translation gives CATSRDFSSYEQYF.

This rearrangement joins TRBV29-1 to TRBJ1-2; the D gene is possibly TRBD1 (5 bases). The CDR3 is 12 residues long. Trimming cost V 0 bases and J 7 bases, with 9 bases left between them. CDR1 and CDR2 from the germline V gene are SQVTM and ANQGSEA. The CDR3 loop reads CSVEEGRVGYTF. The CDR3 DNA reads TGCAGCGTTGAAGAGGGCAGGGTTGGCTACACCTTC.

The CDR3 spells CASWGGLDYEQYF. CDR3 nucleotides: TGTGCCAGCTGGGGAGGGCTCGACTACGAGCAGTACTTC. The chain carries TRBV6-2 or TRBV6-3 and TRBJ2-7, with 7 bases that match TRBD2. This CDR3 has 13 residues. Looked up from germline, CDR1 is MNHEY and CDR2 is SVGEGT. V lost 8 bases to trimming and J lost 3 bases; unmatched junction nucleotides: 7.

This chain uses TRBV6-5 with TRBJ2-3; D perhaps matches TRBD2 (6 bases). The CDR3 length is 18 residues. Germline CDR1 and CDR2: MNHEY and SVGAGI. V shed 0 bases and J shed 1 base, with 17 bases lying between them. Here the CDR3 reads CASSYSSGGGFGTDTQYF. The DNA of the CDR3 is TGTGCCAGCAGTTACTCGAGTGGTGGGGGGTTCGGCACAGATACGCAGTATTTT.

The rearrangement joins TRBV6-6 to TRBJ2-1; D ambiguous. The V and J ends lost 1 base and 0 bases respectively, with 7 bases between them. The V gene's germline CDR1 is MNHNY and CDR2 SVGAGI (reference sequence). The CDR3 loop spans 15 amino acids. CDR3 region: CASSYFPSSYNEQFF. CDR3 DNA: TGTGCCAGCAGTTACTTTCCTAGCTCCTACAATGAGCAGTTCTTC.